The clone carrying this T cell receptor (beta chain) was found once. Its antigen remains unidentified. The data were taken from a study of post-analysis software for immune sequencing data. Trimming took off 4 bases at V and 8 bases at J, with 11 bases between the two ends. Germline CDR1 is SQVTM and CDR2 is ANQGSEA. CDR3 length equals 11 residues. Sequencing libraries made from TCR beta cDNA carried unique molecular identifiers. Input amounts of about 0.95 to 10 million T cells were used. These gave some 500,000 cDNA molecules, so each molecule approximated one T cell. MiXCR was run by TCRdb on the PCR reads, yielding one entry per CDR3 protein. The sample contains 800,000 to 950,000 distinct CDR3 sequences, approximately 50% of which appear only once. Study conclusions and caveats: Among about 5 TRBV segments more frequent in patients than controls were TRBV5-6, TRBV5-1 and TRBV20-1.

This TCR derives from a girl aged 5 to 17 with multiple sclerosis. The chain recombines TRBV29-1 with TRBJ1-1; D possibly corresponds to TRBD1 (5 bases). The specimen was blood. DNA of the CDR3: TGCAGCGTTGGGTTCAGGGCAGAAGCTTTCTTT. It yields the protein CSVGFRAEAFF.